This T cell receptor (beta chain) is drawn from a study of cytomegalovirus exposure and HLA in healthy donors. General observations from the study: TCR beta V- and J-gene trimming was later associated with a missense DCLRE1C variant. With high specificity and sensitivity, the classifier reportedly diagnosed cytomegalovirus status. TCR beta sequences numbering roughly 16,000 were associated with HLA alleles at 0.05 false discovery rate in a later analysis. Follow-up analysis seemed to connect common viral pathogens with several of the most significant clusters identified.

Amplification used 60 Vbeta primers and 13 Jbeta primers. Assay used: immunoSEQ multiplex PCR; TCRdb lists only in-frame clones, some missing. The table records approximately 140,000 clones, about three quarters of them present only once. A note on this clone: Its antigen remains unidentified.

This clonotype was obtained from a male donor in good health and CMV-seropositive. The specimen was PBMCs.

CDR3 DNA: TGTGCCAGCAGCCCACGGGACTTTCTACGGAACACTGAAGCTTTCTTT. It translates to CASSPRDFLRNTEAFF. The chain is built from TRBV11-3 and TRBJ1-1, with TRBD1 as a possible D gene (5 bases). CDR3 length: 16 residues. Germline V gives CDR1 SGHNT, CDR2 YENEEA. The V end was cut by 5 bases, the J end by 1 base, with 17 bases between.